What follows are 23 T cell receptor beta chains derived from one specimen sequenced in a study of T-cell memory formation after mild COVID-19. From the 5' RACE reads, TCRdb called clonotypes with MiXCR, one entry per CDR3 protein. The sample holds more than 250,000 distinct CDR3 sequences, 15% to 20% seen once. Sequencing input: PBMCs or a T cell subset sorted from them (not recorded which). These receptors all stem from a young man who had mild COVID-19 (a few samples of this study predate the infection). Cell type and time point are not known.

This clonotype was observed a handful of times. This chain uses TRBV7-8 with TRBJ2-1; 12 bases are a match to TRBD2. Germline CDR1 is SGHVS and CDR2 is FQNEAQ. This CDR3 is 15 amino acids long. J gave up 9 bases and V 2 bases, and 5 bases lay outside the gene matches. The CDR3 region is CASSLRLAGAIEQFF. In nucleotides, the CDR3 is TGTGCCAGCAGCTTACGACTAGCGGGGGCGATTGAGCAGTTCTTC.

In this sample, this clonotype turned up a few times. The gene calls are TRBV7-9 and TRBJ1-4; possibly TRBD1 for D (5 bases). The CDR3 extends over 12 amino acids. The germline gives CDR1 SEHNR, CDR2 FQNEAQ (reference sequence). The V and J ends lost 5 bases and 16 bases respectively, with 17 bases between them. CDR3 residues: CASSRDGWDSFF. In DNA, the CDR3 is TGTGCCAGCAGCCGGGATGGATGGGACTCGTTTTTT. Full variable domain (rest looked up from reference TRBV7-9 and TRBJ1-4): DTGVSQNPRHKITKRGQNVTFRCDPISEHNRLYWYRQTLGQGPEFLTYFQNEAQLEKSRLLSDRFSAERPKGSFSTLEIQRTEQGDSAMYLCASSRDGWDSFFGSGTQLSVL.

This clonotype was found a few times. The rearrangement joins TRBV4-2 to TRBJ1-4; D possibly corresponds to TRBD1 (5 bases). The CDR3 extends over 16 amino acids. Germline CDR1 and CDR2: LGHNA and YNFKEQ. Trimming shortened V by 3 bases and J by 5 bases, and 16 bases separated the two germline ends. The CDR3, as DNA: TGTGCCAGCAGCCACTCACTGGGGGAGGTCAATGAAAAACTGTTTTTT. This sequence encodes CASSHSLGEVNEKLFF.

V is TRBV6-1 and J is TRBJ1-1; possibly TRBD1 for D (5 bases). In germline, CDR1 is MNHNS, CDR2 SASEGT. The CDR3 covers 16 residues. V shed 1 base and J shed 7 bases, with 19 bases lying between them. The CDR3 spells CASSEVPGSRGLEAFF. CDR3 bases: TGTGCCAGCAGTGAAGTCCCAGGTTCAAGGGGCCTTGAAGCTTTCTTT.

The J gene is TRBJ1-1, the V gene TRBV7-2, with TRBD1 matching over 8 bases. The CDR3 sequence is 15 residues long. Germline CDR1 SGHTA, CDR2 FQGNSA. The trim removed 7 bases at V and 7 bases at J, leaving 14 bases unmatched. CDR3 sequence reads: CASTTRSGGWGEAFF. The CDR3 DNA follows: TGTGCCAGCACGACCCGCTCAGGGGGCTGGGGTGAAGCTTTCTTT.

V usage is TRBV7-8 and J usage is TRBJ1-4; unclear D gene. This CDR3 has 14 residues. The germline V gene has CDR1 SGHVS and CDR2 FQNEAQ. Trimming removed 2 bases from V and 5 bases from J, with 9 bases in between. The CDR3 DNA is TGTGCCAGCAGCTTACATCCTCTCAATGAAAAACTGTTTTTT. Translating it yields CASSLHPLNEKLFF.

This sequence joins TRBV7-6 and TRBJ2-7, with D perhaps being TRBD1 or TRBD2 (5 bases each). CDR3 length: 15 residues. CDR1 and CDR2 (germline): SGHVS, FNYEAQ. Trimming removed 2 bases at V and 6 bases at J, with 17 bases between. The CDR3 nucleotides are TGTGCCAGCAGCTTAAGCGGCAGGGATACCCGCGAGCAGTACTTC. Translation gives CASSLSGRDTREQYF. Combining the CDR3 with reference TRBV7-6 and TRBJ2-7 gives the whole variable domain GAGVSQSPRYKVTKRGQDVALRCDPISGHVSLYWYRQALGQGPEFLTYFNYEAQQDKSGLPNDRFSAERPEGSISTLTIQRTEQRDSAMYRCASSLSGRDTREQYFGPGTRLTVT.

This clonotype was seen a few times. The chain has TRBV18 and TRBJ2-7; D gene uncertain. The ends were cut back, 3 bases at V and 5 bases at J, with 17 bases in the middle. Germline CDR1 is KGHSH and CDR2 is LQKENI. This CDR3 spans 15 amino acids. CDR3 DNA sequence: TGTGCCAGCTCACCCCAGGATGGGTTTAGACACGAGCAGTACTTC. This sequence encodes CASSPQDGFRHEQYF. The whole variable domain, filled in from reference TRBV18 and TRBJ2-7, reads NAGVMQNPRHLVRRRGQEARLRCSPMKGHSHVYWYRQLPEEGLKFMVYLQKENIIDESGMPKERFSAEFPKEGPSILRIQQVVRGDSAAYFCASSPQDGFRHEQYFGPGTRLTVT.

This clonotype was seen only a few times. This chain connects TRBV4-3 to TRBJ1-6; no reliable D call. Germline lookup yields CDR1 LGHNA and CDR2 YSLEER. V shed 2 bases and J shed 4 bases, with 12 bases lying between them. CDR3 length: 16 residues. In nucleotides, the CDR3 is TGCGCCAGCAGCCAACGGGGTTCGGAATATAATTCACCCCTCCACTTT. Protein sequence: CASSQRGSEYNSPLHF.

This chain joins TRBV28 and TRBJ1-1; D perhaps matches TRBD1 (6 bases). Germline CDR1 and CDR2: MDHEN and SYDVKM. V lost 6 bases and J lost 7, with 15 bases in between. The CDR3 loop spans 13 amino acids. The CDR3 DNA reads TGTGCCAGCAGGGTGCACAGGGTGGGTGAAGCTTTCTTT. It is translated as CASRVHRVGEAFF.

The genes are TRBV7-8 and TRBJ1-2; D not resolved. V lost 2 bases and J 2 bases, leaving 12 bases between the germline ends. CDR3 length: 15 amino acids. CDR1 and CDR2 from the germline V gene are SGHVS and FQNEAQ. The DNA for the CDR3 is TGTGCCAGCAGCTTATTCGTAACCGGGAACTATGGCTACACCTTC. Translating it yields CASSLFVTGNYGYTF.

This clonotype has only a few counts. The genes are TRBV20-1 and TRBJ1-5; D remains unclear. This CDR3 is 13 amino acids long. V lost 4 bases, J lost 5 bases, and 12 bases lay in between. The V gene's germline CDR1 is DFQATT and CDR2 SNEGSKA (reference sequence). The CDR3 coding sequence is TGCAGTGCTAAAGCCGACGGCGATCAGCCCCAGCATTTT. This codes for CSAKADGDQPQHF.

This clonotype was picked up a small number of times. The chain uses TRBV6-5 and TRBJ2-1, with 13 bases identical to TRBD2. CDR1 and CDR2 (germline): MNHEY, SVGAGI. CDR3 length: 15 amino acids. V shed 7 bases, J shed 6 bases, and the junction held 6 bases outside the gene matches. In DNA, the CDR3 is TGTGCCAGCAACCCGGGACTAGCGGGGCTCAATGAGCAGTTCTTC. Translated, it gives CASNPGLAGLNEQFF.

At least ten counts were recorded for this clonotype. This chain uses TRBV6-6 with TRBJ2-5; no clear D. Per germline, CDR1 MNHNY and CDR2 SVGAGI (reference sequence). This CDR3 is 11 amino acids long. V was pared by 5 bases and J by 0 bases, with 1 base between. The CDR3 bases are TGTGCCAGCAGTCACCAAGAGACCCAGTACTTC. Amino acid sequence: CASSHQETQYF.

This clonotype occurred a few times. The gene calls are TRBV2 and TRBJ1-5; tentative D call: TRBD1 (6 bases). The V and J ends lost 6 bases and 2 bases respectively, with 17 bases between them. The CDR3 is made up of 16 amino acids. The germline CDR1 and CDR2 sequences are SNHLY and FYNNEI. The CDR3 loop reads CASSPAGVSGNQPQHF. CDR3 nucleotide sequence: TGTGCCAGCAGCCCCGCAGGGGTTTCTGGCAATCAGCCCCAGCATTTT.

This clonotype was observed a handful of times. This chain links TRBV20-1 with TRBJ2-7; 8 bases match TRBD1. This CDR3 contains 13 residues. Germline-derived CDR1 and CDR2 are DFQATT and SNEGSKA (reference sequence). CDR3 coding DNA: TGCAGAGCAGGCTCAGGGGGCAGGTACGAGCAGTACGTC. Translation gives CRAGSGGRYEQYV.

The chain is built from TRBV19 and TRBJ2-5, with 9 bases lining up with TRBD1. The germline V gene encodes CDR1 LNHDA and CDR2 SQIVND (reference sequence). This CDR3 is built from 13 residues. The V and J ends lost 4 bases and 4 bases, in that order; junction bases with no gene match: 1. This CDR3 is CASSRDRAETQYF. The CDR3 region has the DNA TGTGCCAGTAGTAGGGACAGGGCAGAGACCCAGTACTTC.

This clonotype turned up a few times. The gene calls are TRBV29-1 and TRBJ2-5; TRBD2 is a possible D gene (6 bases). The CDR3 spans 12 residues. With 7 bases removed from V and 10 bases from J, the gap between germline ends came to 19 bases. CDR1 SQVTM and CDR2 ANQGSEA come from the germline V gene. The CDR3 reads CSAGGIALSQYF. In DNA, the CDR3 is TGCAGCGCCGGAGGGATTGCATTAAGCCAGTACTTC. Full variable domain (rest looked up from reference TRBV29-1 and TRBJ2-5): SAVISQKPSRDICQRGTSLTIQCQVDSQVTMMFWYRQQPGQSLTLIATANQGSEATYESGFVIDKFPISRPNLTFSTLTVSNMSPEDSSIYLCSAGGIALSQYFGPGTRLLVL.

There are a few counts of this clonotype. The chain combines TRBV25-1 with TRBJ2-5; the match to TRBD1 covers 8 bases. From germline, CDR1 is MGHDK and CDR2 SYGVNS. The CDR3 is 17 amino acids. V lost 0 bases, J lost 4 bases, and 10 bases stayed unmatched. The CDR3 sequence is CASSEYPQGAVGETQYF. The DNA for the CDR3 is TGTGCCAGCAGTGAATATCCCCAGGGGGCCGTGGGAGAGACCCAGTACTTC.

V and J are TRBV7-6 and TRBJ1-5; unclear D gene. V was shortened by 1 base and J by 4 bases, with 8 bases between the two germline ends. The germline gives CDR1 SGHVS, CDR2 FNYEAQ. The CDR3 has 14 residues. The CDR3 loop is CASSLGEQNQPQHF. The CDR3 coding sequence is TGTGCCAGCAGCTTAGGGGAACAGAATCAGCCCCAGCATTTT.

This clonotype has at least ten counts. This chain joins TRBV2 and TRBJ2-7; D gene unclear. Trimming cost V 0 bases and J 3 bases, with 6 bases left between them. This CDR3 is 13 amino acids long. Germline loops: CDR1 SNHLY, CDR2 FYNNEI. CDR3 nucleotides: TGTGCCAGCAGTGAAGCACCCAGCTACGAGCAGTACTTC. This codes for CASSEAPSYEQYF.

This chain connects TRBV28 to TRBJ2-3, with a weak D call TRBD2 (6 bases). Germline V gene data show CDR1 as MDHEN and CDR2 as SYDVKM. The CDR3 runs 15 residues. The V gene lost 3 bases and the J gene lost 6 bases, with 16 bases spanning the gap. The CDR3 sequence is CASSFRRGGSDTQYF. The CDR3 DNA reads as TGTGCCAGCAGTTTTAGGAGGGGCGGTTCGGATACGCAGTATTTT.

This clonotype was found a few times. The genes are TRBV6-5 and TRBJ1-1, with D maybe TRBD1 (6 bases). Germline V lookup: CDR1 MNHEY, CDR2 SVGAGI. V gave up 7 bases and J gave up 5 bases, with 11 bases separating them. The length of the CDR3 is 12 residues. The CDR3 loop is CASMGAGTEAFF. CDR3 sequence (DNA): TGTGCCAGCATGGGGGCCGGGACTGAAGCTTTCTTT.